The entry below gives a single T cell receptor beta chain sequence along with its context. Some clones are missing from TCRdb's copy, which holds only in-frame ones; the method was immunoSEQ multiplex PCR. The repertoire has fewer than 250,000 clones, approximately 86% of them found once; the top ten carry 2.5% to 3%. The sample is drawn from a study of blood T cell repertoires in COVID-19. At the level of the study: Specimens from acute and convalescent COVID-19 originated in the United States, Italy and Spain. PBMCs, B-cell-depleted T cells, or T cells were the source of the cDNA or gDNA that made up the material.

Participants were aged 18 to 89 years from 20 to 30 US areas. Cohorts were based on clinical histories the participants reported. This clonotype was sampled from a woman in her twenties or thirties with acute COVID-19. The sample taken for sequencing was PBMCs or T cells enriched from blood (not recorded which).

The CDR3 protein is CASSLRQGYPFTEAFF. CDR3 sequence (DNA): TGTGCCAGCAGCTTACGGCAGGGTTATCCTTTCACTGAAGCTTTCTTT. This sequence joins TRBV7-2 and TRBJ1-1; the D gene is possibly TRBD1 (5 bases). This CDR3 comprises 16 residues. Trimming removed 2 bases at V and 4 bases at J, with 17 bases between. Germline V lookup: CDR1 SGHTA, CDR2 FQGNSA.